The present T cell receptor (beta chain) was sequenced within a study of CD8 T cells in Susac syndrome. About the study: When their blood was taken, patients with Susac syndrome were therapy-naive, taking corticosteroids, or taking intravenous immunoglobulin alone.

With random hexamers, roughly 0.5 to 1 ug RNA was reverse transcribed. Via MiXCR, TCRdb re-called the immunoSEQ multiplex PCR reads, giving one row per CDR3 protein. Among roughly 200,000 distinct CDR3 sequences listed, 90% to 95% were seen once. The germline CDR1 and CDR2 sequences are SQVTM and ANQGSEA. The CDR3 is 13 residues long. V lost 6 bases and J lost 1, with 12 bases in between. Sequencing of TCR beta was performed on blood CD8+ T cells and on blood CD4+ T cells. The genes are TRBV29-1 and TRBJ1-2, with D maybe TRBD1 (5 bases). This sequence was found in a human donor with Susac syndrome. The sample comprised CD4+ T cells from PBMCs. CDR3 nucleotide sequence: TGCAGCGTCCGGGGGGGACTTAACTATGGCTACACCTTC. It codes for CSVRGGLNYGYTF.